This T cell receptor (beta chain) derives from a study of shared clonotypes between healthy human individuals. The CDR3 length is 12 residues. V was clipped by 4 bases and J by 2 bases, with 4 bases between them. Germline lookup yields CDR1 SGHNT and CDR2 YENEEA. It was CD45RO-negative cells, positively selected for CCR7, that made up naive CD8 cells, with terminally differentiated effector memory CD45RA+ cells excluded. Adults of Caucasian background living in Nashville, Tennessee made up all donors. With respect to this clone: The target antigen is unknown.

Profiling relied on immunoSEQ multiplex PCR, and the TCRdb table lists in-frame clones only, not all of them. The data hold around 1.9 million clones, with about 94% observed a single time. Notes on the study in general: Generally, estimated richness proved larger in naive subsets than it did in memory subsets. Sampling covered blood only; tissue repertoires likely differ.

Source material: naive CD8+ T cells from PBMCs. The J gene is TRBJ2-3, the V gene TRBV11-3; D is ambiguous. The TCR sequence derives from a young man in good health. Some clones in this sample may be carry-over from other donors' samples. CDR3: CASSSATDTQYF. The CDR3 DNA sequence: TGTGCCAGCAGCTCCGCCACAGATACGCAGTATTTT. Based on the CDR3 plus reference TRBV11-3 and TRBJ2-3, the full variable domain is EAGVVQSPRYKIIEKKQPVAFWCNPISGHNTLYWYLQNLGQGPELLIRYENEEAVDDSQLPKDRFSAERLKGVDSTLKIQPAELGDSAVYLCASSSATDTQYFGPGTRLTVL.